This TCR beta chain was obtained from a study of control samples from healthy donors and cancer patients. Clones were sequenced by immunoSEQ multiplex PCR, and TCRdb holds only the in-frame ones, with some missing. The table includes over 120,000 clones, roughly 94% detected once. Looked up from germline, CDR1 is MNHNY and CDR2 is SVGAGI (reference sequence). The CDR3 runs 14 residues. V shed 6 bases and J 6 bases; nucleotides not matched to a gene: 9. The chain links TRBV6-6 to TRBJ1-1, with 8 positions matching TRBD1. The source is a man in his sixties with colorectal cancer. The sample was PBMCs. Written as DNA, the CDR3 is TGTGCCAGCAGCGTTAAGGACAGGGAACCTGAAGCTTTCTTT. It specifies CASSVKDREPEAFF.